This T cell receptor (beta chain) was retrieved from a study of blood T cells in healthy people across ages. For the second PCR, which ran for 7 to 11 cycles, a sample-barcoded 5' primer and a J-beta primer mix were used. Each TCR beta cDNA got a 12-nucleotide random molecular identifier. TCRdb reprocessed the 5' RACE reads with MiXCR, giving one entry per CDR3 protein. The table records roughly 1,800,000 distinct CDR3 sequences, 40% to 55% of them present only once. Between the trimmed V and J ends, which lost 4 bases and 4 bases, there was a span of 17 bases. The length of the CDR3 is 15 residues. Germline assignment: CDR1 SGHDT and CDR2 YYEEEE.

The chain combines TRBV5-6 with TRBJ2-5; D possibly matches TRBD1 or TRBD2 (6 bases each). This TCR was recovered from a woman aged 40 to 55 in good health. Sequences were obtained from blood. The DNA for the CDR3 is TGTGCCAGCAGCACACCTATGGAGGGGGGAGAGACCCAGTACTTC. As protein: CASSTPMEGGETQYF.